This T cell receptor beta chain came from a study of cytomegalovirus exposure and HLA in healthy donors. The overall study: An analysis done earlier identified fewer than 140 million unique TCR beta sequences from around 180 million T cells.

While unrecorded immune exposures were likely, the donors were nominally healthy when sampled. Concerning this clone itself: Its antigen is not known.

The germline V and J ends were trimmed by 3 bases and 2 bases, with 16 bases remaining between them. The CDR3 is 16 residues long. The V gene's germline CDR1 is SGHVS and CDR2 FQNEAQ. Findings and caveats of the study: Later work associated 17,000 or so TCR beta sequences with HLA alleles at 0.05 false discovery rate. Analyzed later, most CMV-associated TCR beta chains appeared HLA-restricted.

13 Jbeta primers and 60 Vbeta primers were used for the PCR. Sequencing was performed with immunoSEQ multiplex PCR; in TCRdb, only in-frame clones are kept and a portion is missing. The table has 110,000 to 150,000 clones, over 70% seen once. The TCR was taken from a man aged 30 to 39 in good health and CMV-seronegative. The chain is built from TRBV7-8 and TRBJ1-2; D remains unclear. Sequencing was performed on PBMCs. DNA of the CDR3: TGTGCCAGCAGCTTCAGTTCGACATCAACGAACTATGGCTACACCTTC. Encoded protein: CASSFSSTSTNYGYTF.